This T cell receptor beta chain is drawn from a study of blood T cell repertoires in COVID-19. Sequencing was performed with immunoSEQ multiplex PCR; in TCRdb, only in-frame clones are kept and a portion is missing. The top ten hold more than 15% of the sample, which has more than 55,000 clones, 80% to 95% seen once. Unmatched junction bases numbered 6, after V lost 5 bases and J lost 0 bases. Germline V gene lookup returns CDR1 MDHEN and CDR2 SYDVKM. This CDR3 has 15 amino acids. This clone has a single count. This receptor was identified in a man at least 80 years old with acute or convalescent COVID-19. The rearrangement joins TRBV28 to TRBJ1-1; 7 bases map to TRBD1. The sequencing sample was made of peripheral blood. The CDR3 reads CASSVPTGMNTEAFF. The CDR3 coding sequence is TGTGCCAGCAGTGTCCCGACAGGGATGAACACTGAAGCTTTCTTT.